A selection of T cell receptor beta chains follows, all from one sample in a study of glioma-infiltrating T cells. TCRdb called the multiplex PCR reads again in MiXCR, with one record for every CDR3 protein. The sample carries 100,000 to 150,000 distinct CDR3 sequences, approximately 25% recorded once. Sequencing was performed on glioma tissue, nonneoplastic brain tissue, or PBMCs (not recorded which). The receptors stem from a human donor with low-grade glioma or glioblastoma, undergoing nonglioma brain surgery, or in good health (not recorded which). Each CDR3 is given with its conserved first and last residue. The order of the fields is J gene, CDR3 length, V gene, clone size, D gene, CDR3 DNA, CDR3 protein. D genes are given only for firm matches. The listing skips clone size in some rows; elsewhere it reads once, few, many or a size class.

>TRBJ1-1|14|TRBV7-2|many|.
TGTGCCAGCAGCCGGCCCGGAGAGAACACTGAAGCTTTCTTT
CASSRPGENTEAFF
>TRBJ1-2|13|TRBV4-1|few|.
TGCGCCAGCAGCCACAGCCTGGACTATGGCTACACCTTC
CASSHSLDYGYTF
>TRBJ2-2|15|TRBV27|.|TRBD2
TGTGCCAGCAGTCACGGACTAGCGGGAGCTGGGGAGCTGTTTTTT
CASSHGLAGAGELFF
>TRBJ2-7|13|TRBV29-1|.|TRBD1
TGCAGCGCCCGACAGGGGGCAGTGGGCGAGCAGTACTTC
CSARQGAVGEQYF
>TRBJ2-1|11|TRBV12-3/TRBV12-4|many|TRBD2
TGTGCCAGCAGTACGGGGGGTCCGCAGTTCTTC
CASSTGGPQFF
>TRBJ1-4|12|TRBV19|many|.
TGTGCCAGTAGTGTCCGGAATGAAAAACTGTTTTTT
CASSVRNEKLFF
>TRBJ2-7|13|TRBV7-2|many|.
TGTGCCAGCAGCTTAGACTGGAACTACGAGCAGTACTTC
CASSLDWNYEQYF
>TRBJ2-1|14|TRBV29-1|.|.
TGCAGCGTGGCTACAGGGTACCCCTACAATGAGCAGTTCTTC
CSVATGYPYNEQFF
>TRBJ2-5|12|TRBV29-1|.|.
TGCAGCGTTTTGGACCGGGACGAGACCCAGTACTTC
CSVLDRDETQYF
>TRBJ2-1|12|TRBV19|many|TRBD1
TGTGCCACAACGGACAGGTACAATGAGCAGTTCTTC
CATTDRYNEQFF
>TRBJ2-5|17|TRBV19|.|.
TGTGCCAGTAAGATTACGGGACACAAAATTCTCCAAGAGACCCAGTACTTC
CASKITGHKILQETQYF
>TRBJ2-7|11|TRBV28|.|.
TGTGCCAGCAAGAACCGTTACCAGCAGTACTTC
CASKNRYQQYF
>TRBJ2-7|12|TRBV12-3/TRBV12-4|.|.
TGTGCCAGCAGCCCAGGCCGTTACGAGCAGTACTTC
CASSPGRYEQYF
>TRBJ1-1|14|TRBV19|many|.
TGTGCCAGTAGTTGGGCGGGGGCGGAAACTGAAGCTTTCTTT
CASSWAGAETEAFF